One sample yielded the 25 T cell receptor beta chains listed below, sequenced in a study of regulatory T cells in long-lasting Graves disease. Sequencing libraries for TCR beta were prepared with iRepertoire HTBI primers and Arm-PCR of CDR3 regions. In TCRdb, the multiplex PCR reads were re-called with MiXCR into one record per CDR3 protein. In the table there are 350,000 to 450,000 distinct CDR3 sequences, approximately 15% of which are singletons. As to time point: newly diagnosed GD, antithyroid drugs for less than 3 months. The TCR library was prepared using RNA isolated from PBMCs. Separately, the same data were catalogued under a study of T cells in Graves' hyperthyroidism and ophthalmopathy.

Source: peripheral blood mononuclear cells (PBMCs), taken at new diagnosis, from a patient treated with antithyroid drugs. The receptors here all came from a woman aged 25 to 39 with Graves disease.

This rearrangement joins TRBV13 to TRBJ2-1; 7 nucleotides line up with TRBD2. The junction had 4 bases not matched to a gene; V was cut back by 0 bases and J by 8 bases. CDR1 is PRHDT and CDR2 is FYEKMQ in the germline V gene (reference sequence). This CDR3 has 14 amino acids. CDR3 amino acids: CASSLGREHHEQFF. CDR3 nucleotides: TGTGCCAGCAGCTTAGGGCGGGAGCACCATGAGCAGTTCTTC.

At least ten counts were recorded for this clonotype. The V call is TRBV11-2, the J call TRBJ1-1; maybe TRBD1 (5 bases). The germline V gene has CDR1 SGHAT and CDR2 FQNNGV. V dropped 5 bases and J dropped 5 bases, with 15 bases sitting between them. The CDR3 consists of 14 residues. The CDR3 spells CASSLHGAATEAFF. CDR3 nucleotides: TGTGCCAGCAGCCTACATGGGGCAGCGACTGAAGCTTTCTTT. Based on the CDR3 plus reference TRBV11-2 and TRBJ1-1, the full variable domain is EAGVAQSPRYKIIEKRQSVAFWCNPISGHATLYWYQQILGQGPKLLIQFQNNGVVDDSQLPKDRFSAERLKGVDSTLKIQPAKLEDSAVYLCASSLHGAATEAFFGQGTRLTVV.

V and J are TRBV6-1 and TRBJ1-2; no definite D call. The V gene's germline CDR1 is MNHNS and CDR2 SASEGT. V lost 7 bases to trimming and J lost 5 bases, with 8 bases between them. The CDR3 extends over 11 amino acids. CDR3 nucleotides: TGTGCCAGCATCGTGGCATATGGCTACACCTTC. Translating it yields CASIVAYGYTF.

This clonotype was detected ten times or more. The chain uses TRBV20-1 and TRBJ2-7; 8 bases align to TRBD2. V lost 0 bases to trimming and J lost 4 bases; unmatched junction nucleotides: 8. CDR1 DFQATT and CDR2 SNEGSKA come from the germline V gene (reference sequence). The CDR3 extends over 15 amino acids. The CDR3 sequence: CSARDLERESYEQYF. The CDR3 nucleotides are TGCAGTGCTAGAGATCTTGAGCGGGAGTCTTACGAGCAGTACTTC.

The sample holds many counts of this clonotype. The chain recombines TRBV11-2 with TRBJ2-5, with 7 nucleotides matching TRBD1. The CDR3 sequence is 13 residues long. V lost 5 bases and J lost 5; bases outside the gene matches: 5. Germline CDR1 SGHAT, CDR2 FQNNGV. As DNA, the CDR3 is TGTGCCAGCAGCGCCGACAGGGATGAGACCCAGTACTTC. Its protein is CASSADRDETQYF.

This chain uses TRBV19 with TRBJ2-1, with 9 positions matching TRBD2. The CDR3 has 13 amino acids. Losses at the gene ends were 7 bases for V and 8 bases for J; bases not matched to a gene: 6. CDR1 is LNHDA and CDR2 is SQIVND in the germline V gene (reference sequence). The CDR3 here is CASTPSGIHEQFF. The CDR3 nucleotides read TGTGCCAGTACACCTAGCGGGATACATGAGCAGTTCTTC.

This clonotype was counted many times. The genes are TRBV11-2 and TRBJ2-7, with 10 bases aligning to TRBD2. V lost 5 bases to trimming and J lost 1 base; unmatched junction nucleotides: 5. There are 15 residues in the CDR3. In germline, CDR1 is SGHAT, CDR2 FQNNGV. In nucleotides, the CDR3 is TGTGCCAGCAGCCCCGGACTAGCGGATTCCTACGAGCAGTACTTC. Translated: CASSPGLADSYEQYF.

This clonotype has just a few counts. Its ends do not fully match the called genes, so a read error is possible. The rearrangement uses TRBV10-2 and TRBJ2-5; TRBD2 aligns across 7 bases. CDR1 and CDR2 from the germline V gene are WSHSY and SAAADI. The CDR3 runs 17 residues. The CDR3 sequence: CASSPTDFLADQGTQYF. The CDR3 DNA sequence: TGCGCCAGCAGCCCCACCGATTTCCTAGCGGACCAAGGGACCCAGTACTTC.

This clonotype turned up a few times. The chain carries TRBV2 and TRBJ2-2; a possible D gene is TRBD2 (5 bases). The CDR3 extends over 12 amino acids. Trimming took off 6 bases at V and 6 bases at J, with 8 bases between the two ends. Germline V gene data show CDR1 as SNHLY and CDR2 as FYNNEI. Here the CDR3 reads CASSTRSGELFF. CDR3 nucleotide sequence: TGTGCCAGCAGCACTAGGTCCGGGGAGCTGTTTTTT.

This clonotype has only a few counts. V is TRBV15 and J is TRBJ2-5, with TRBD2 identical over 14 bases. The CDR3 extends over 17 amino acids. CDR1 LNHNV and CDR2 YYDKDF come from the germline V gene (reference sequence). V gave up 0 bases and J gave up 5 bases; unmatched junction bases: 5. The CDR3 spells CATSRDYRLAGGETQYF. The CDR3 DNA sequence: TGTGCCACCAGCAGAGATTATAGACTAGCGGGAGGGGAGACCCAGTACTTC.

This clonotype turned up a few times. This may be a read error, as it is one base from a much larger clone. This chain connects TRBV3-1 to TRBJ2-1; D gene unclear. Trimming shortened V by 2 bases and J by 9 bases, and 8 bases separated the two germline ends. CDR3 size: 12 residues. Germline CDR1 and CDR2: LGHDT and YNNKEL (reference sequence). CDR3 loop: CASSQTLSEQFF. CDR3 coding DNA: TGTGCCAGCAGCCAAACCCTCAGTGAGCAGTTCTTC.

In its sample, this clonotype was seen many times. This rearrangement joins TRBV12-5 to TRBJ1-1, with TRBD1 as a possible D gene (5 bases). Trimming shortened V by 2 bases and J by 8 bases, and 15 bases separated the two germline ends. The CDR3 spans 14 residues. CDR1 and CDR2 from the germline V gene are LGHNT and FRNRAP. CDR3 DNA: TGTGCTAGTGGTTTGTCAGGGCCCTCCGTAGAAGCTTTCTTT. It yields the protein CASGLSGPSVEAFF.

This clonotype has a handful of counts. This chain links TRBV20-1 with TRBJ2-5; 11 nucleotides align to TRBD2. J was trimmed by 1 base and V by 1 base; bases with no gene match: 8. CDR1 is DFQATT and CDR2 is SNEGSKA in the germline V gene (reference sequence). The CDR3 length is 17 residues. CDR3 region: CSARGTLAGGLQETQYF. The CDR3 DNA is TGCAGTGCTAGAGGAACTCTAGCGGGAGGCCTCCAAGAGACCCAGTACTTC.

In this sample, this clonotype turned up many times. V and J are TRBV20-1 and TRBJ2-1, with 8 bases matching TRBD2. Germline V CDR1 and CDR2: DFQATT, SNEGSKA (reference sequence). Losses at the gene ends were 0 bases for V and 0 bases for J; bases not matched to a gene: 4. CDR3 size: 16 residues. The CDR3 DNA reads as TGCAGTGCTAGAGATCGGACTAGCAACTCCTACAATGAGCAGTTCTTC. Translation gives CSARDRTSNSYNEQFF.

The sample holds many counts of this clonotype. This chain joins TRBV7-2 and TRBJ2-2, with TRBD2 matching 10 bases. CDR1 is SGHTA, CDR2 FQGNSA, per germline. The CDR3 has 15 residues. The V and J ends lost 3 bases and 6 bases, in that order; junction bases with no gene match: 4. The CDR3 is CASSLSSGSAGELFF. CDR3 nucleotides: TGTGCCAGCAGCTTGTCTAGCGGGAGCGCCGGGGAGCTGTTTTTT. The variable domain in full, completed from reference TRBV7-2 and TRBJ2-2, reads GAGVSQSPSNKVTEKGKDVELRCDPISGHTALYWYRQSLGQGLEFLIYFQGNSAPDKSGLPSDRFSAERTGGSVSTLTIQRTQQEDSAVYLCASSLSSGSAGELFFGEGSRLTVL.

This clonotype came up many times. The genes are TRBV6-2 or TRBV6-3 and TRBJ2-3; TRBD2 aligns across 7 bases. This CDR3 spans 15 amino acids. The V segment lost 3 bases and the J segment 3 bases; nucleotides outside the gene matches: 6. The germline V gene has CDR1 MNHEY and CDR2 SVGEGT. CDR3 coding DNA: TGTGCCAGCAGTTATAGGGCGGGAGCTACAGATACGCAGTATTTT. Residues: CASSYRAGATDTQYF.

There are many counts of this clonotype. This chain connects TRBV5-4 to TRBJ1-2, with D unclear. The CDR3 spans 14 residues. The V and J ends lost 7 bases and 0 bases respectively, with 13 bases between them. CDR1 is SGHNT, CDR2 YYREEE, per germline (reference sequence). DNA of the CDR3: TGTGCCAGCCAGGCAGGCCCAGCTAACTATGGCTACACCTTC. It encodes CASQAGPANYGYTF.

At least ten counts were recorded for this clonotype. The chain is built from TRBV15 and TRBJ2-1; TRBD2 matches at 10 bases. V gave up 2 bases and J gave up 0 bases; unmatched junction bases: 7. This CDR3 is built from 18 residues. Germline CDR1 reads LNHNV; CDR2 reads YYDKDF (reference sequence). The CDR3 sequence: CATSRPPGLASSYNEQFF. The CDR3 DNA follows: TGTGCCACCAGCAGACCACCGGGACTAGCGAGCTCCTACAATGAGCAGTTCTTC.

This clonotype was counted only a few times. The V and J genes are TRBV3-1 and TRBJ1-3, with D possibly TRBD1 on 5 matching bases. CDR3 length: 15 residues. The V end was cut by 5 bases, the J end by 10 bases, with 21 bases between. Germline V lookup: CDR1 LGHDT, CDR2 YNNKEL (reference sequence). The CDR3 loop is CASSNTPRGRITIYF. For the CDR3, the DNA is TGTGCCAGCAGCAACACACCGCGGGGCCGGATAACCATATATTTT.

The table lists this clonotype with many counts. This rearrangement joins TRBV20-1 to TRBJ2-7; 10 bases map to TRBD1. The CDR3 has 13 amino acids. J gave up 3 bases and V 6 bases, and 5 bases lay outside the gene matches. Germline assignment: CDR1 DFQATT and CDR2 SNEGSKA (reference sequence). CDR3 nucleotides: TGCAGTGCCAGGGGGGACAGGGGCTACGAGCAGTACTTC. This sequence encodes CSARGDRGYEQYF.

The chain has TRBV27 and TRBJ2-1; tentatively, D is TRBD1 (6 bases). CDR3 length: 17 residues. The V gene lost 1 base and the J gene lost 2 bases, with 15 bases spanning the gap. Germline loops: CDR1 MNHEY, CDR2 SMNVEV (reference sequence). The CDR3 spells CASSLFRPRGTYNEQFF. The CDR3 DNA sequence: TGTGCCAGCAGTTTATTTAGGCCCAGGGGAACCTACAATGAGCAGTTCTTC.

There are a few counts of this clonotype. This chain joins TRBV3-1 and TRBJ2-2; 9 nucleotides agree with TRBD2. The CDR3 covers 16 residues. Germline trimming cut 0 bases from V and 8 bases from J; bases unmatched to any gene: 7. CDR1 LGHDT and CDR2 YNNKEL come from the germline V gene (reference sequence). In nucleotides, the CDR3 is TGTGCCAGCAGCCAAGAGAGCCTAGCGGGACGTGGGGAGCTGTTTTTT. As protein: CASSQESLAGRGELFF. Complete variable domain (other parts from reference TRBV3-1 and TRBJ2-2): DTAVSQTPKYLVTQMGNDKSIKCEQNLGHDTMYWYKQDSKKFLKIMFSYNNKELIINETVPNRFSPKSPDKAHLNLHINSLELGDSAVYFCASSQESLAGRGELFFGEGSRLTVL.

This clonotype was detected a few times. The chain has TRBV5-6 and TRBJ2-1, with D uncertain. Germline-derived CDR1 and CDR2 are SGHDT and YYEEEE. Deletions cut 4 bases from V and 8 bases from J, with 13 bases between. The CDR3 spans 13 residues. CDR3 nucleotides: TGTGCCAGCAGCGACAACGCTAGGCATGAGCAGTTCTTC. Translation gives CASSDNARHEQFF.

This clonotype was counted between two and nine times. This chain links TRBV9 with TRBJ1-6; 10 bases are shared with TRBD1. Germline assignment: CDR1 SGDLS and CDR2 YYNGEE. This CDR3 comprises 17 residues. With 0 bases clipped from V and 7 bases from J, the junction kept 7 bases outside the gene matches. CDR3 sequence: CASSVDGTGAQNSPLHF. CDR3 DNA: TGTGCCAGCAGCGTAGATGGGACAGGGGCGCAGAATTCACCCCTCCACTTT. Full variable domain (remainder filled in from reference TRBV9 and TRBJ1-6): DSGVTQTPKHLITATGQRVTLRCSPRSGDLSVYWYQQSLDQGLQFLIQYYNGEERAKGNILERFSAQQFPDLHSELNLSSLELGDSALYFCASSVDGTGAQNSPLHFGNGTRLTVT.

This clonotype was recorded at least ten times. The chain links TRBV7-8 to TRBJ1-1; perhaps TRBD1 as D (5 bases). This CDR3 is built from 16 residues. Between the trimmed V and J ends, which lost 2 bases and 0 bases, there was a span of 13 bases. Looked up from germline, CDR1 is SGHVS and CDR2 is FQNEAQ. This CDR3 is CASSLPRVGVNTEAFF. The CDR3 bases are TGTGCCAGCAGCTTACCCCGGGTAGGGGTGAACACTGAAGCTTTCTTT.